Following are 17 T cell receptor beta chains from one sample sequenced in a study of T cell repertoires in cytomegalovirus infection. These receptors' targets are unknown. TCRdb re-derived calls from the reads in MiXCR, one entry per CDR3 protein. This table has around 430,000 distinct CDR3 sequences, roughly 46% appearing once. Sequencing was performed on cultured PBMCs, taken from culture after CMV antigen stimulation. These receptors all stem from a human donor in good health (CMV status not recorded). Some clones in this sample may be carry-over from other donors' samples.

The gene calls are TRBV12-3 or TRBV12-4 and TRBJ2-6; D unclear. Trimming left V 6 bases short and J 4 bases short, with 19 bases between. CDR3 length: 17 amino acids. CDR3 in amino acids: CASSPLTGLGGANVLTF. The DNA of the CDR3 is TGTGCCAGCAGCCCATTGACCGGCTTGGGAGGGGCCAACGTCCTGACTTTC.

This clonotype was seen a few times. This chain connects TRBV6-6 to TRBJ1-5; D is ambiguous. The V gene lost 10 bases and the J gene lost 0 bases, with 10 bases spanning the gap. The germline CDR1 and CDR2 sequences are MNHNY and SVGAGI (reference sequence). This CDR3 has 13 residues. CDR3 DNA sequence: TGTGCCACCTCTGCTACTAGCAATCAGCCCCAGCATTTT. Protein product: CATSATSNQPQHF.

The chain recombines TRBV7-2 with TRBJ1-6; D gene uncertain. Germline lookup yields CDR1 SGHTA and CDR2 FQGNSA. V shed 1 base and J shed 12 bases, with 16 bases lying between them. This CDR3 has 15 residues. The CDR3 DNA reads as TGTGCCAGCAGCTTAGTCTCGGCAGCAGTGGGACCCCTCCACTTT. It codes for CASSLVSAAVGPLHF.

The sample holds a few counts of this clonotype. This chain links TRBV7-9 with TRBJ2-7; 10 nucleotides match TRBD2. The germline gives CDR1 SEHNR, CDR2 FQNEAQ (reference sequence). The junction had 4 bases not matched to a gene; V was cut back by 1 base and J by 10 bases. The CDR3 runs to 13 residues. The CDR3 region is CASSLDASGSQYF. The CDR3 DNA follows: TGTGCCAGCAGCTTAGACGCTAGCGGGAGTCAGTACTTC.

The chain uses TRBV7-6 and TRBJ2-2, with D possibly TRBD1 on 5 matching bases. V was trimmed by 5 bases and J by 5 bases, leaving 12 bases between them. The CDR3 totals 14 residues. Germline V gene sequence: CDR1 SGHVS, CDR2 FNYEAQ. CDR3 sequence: CASSRFGQTGELFF. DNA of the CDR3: TGTGCCAGCAGCCGATTTGGACAAACCGGGGAGCTGTTTTTT.

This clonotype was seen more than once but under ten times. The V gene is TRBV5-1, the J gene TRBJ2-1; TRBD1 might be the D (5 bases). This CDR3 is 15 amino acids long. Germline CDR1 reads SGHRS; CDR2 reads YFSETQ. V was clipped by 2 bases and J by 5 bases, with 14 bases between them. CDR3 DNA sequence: TGCGCCAGCAGCTTAGGGGCAGGGCGGAACAATGAGCAGTTCTTC. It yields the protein CASSLGAGRNNEQFF.

CDR3 amino acids: CASSPTGEEAFF. The CDR3 DNA is TGTGCCAGCTCACCCACCGGAGAGGAGGCTTTCTTT. This rearrangement joins TRBV18 to TRBJ1-1, with D hard to call. Deletions cut 3 bases from V and 11 bases from J, with 13 bases between. This CDR3 is 12 amino acids long. Germline V lookup: CDR1 KGHSH, CDR2 LQKENI.

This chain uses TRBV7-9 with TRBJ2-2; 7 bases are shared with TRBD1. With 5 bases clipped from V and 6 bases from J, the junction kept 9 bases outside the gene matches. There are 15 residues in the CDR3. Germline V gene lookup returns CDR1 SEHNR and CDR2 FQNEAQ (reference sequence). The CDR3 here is CASSPGTASAGELFF. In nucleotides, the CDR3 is TGTGCCAGCAGCCCCGGGACAGCGAGCGCCGGGGAGCTGTTTTTT.

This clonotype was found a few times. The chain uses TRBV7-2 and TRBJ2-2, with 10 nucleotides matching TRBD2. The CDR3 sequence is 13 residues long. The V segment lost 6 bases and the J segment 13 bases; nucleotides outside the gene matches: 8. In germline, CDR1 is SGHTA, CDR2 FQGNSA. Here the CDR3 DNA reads TGTGCCAGCAGTTTTGTAGCGGGAGGTGGGCTGTTTTTT. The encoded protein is CASSFVAGGGLFF.

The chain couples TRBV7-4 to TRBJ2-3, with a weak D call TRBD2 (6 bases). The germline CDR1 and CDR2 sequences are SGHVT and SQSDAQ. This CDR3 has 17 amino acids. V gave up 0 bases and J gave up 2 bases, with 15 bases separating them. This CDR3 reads CASSLAARGFPTDTQYF. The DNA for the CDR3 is TGTGCCAGCAGCTTAGCCGCTCGGGGGTTCCCCACAGATACGCAGTATTTT.

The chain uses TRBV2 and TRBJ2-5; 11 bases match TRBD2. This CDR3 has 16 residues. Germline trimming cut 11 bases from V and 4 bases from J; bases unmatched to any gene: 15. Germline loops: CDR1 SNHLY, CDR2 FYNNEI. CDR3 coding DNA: TGTGCCTCCACCCTAACTAGCGGGGGTACAGGAGAGACCCAGTACTTC. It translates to CASTLTSGGTGETQYF.

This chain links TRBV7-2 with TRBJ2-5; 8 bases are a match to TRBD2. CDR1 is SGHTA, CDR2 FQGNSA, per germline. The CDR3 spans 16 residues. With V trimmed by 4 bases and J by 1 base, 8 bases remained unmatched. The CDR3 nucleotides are TGTGCCAGCAGCTCAGGCGGGACTAGATCCCAAGAGACCCAGTACTTC. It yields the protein CASSSGGTRSQETQYF. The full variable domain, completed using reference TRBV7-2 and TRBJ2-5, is GAGVSQSPSNKVTEKGKDVELRCDPISGHTALYWYRQSLGQGLEFLIYFQGNSAPDKSGLPSDRFSAERTGGSVSTLTIQRTQQEDSAVYLCASSSGGTRSQETQYFGPGTRLLVL.

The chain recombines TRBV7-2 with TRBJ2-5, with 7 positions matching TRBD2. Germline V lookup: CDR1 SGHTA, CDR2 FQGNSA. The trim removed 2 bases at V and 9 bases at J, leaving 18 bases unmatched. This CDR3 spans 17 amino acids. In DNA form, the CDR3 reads TGTGCCAGCAGCTTATTGTCCGCGGCGGGCGGGGGAGCGGCCCAGTACTTC. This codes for CASSLLSAAGGGAAQYF.

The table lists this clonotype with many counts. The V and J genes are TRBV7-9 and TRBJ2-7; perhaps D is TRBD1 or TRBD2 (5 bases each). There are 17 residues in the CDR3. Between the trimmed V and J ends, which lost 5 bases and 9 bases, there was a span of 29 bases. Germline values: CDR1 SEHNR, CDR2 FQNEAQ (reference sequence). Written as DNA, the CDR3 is TGTGCCAGCAGCGACGCGCACCGGGGCCTGAATGGGCTGTCGCAGTACTTC. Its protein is CASSDAHRGLNGLSQYF.

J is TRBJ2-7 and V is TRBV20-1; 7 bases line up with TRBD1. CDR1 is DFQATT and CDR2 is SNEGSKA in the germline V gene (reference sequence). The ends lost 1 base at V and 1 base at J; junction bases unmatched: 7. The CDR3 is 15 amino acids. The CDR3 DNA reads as TGCAGTGCTAGAGCACAGGGGTCAGAATCCTACGAGCAGTACTTC. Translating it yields CSARAQGSESYEQYF.

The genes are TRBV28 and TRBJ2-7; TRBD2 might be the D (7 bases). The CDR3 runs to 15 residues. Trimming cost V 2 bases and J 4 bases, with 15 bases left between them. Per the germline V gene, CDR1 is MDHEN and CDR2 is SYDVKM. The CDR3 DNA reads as TGTGCCAGCAGTTTAAGTAGAGGGGGGGTTTACGAGCAGTACTTC. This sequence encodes CASSLSRGGVYEQYF.

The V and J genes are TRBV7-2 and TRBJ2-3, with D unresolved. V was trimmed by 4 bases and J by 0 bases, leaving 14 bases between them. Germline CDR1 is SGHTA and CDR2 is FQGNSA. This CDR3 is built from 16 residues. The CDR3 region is CASSSPGGDSTDTQYF. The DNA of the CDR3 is TGTGCCAGCAGCTCCCCGGGTGGGGATAGCACAGATACGCAGTATTTT.